These 2 T cell receptor beta chains were all obtained from the same sample, sequenced in a study of beta chain features in type 1 diabetes. No antigen has been identified for these receptors. Findings of the study overall: For Type 1 diabetes patients, all four CD4+ subsets carried TCRB CDR3s that were moderately but significantly shorter.

The investigators reverse transcribed all of the isolated RNA, so they sequenced expressed TCRB transcripts. TCRdb's table, derived via immunoSEQ multiplex PCR, lists solely in-frame clones and lacks some. The sample has 200,000 to 300,000 clones, approximately 10% seen once. The sequenced sample was naive CD4+ T cells from blood. Every receptor here comes from a man aged 25-45 years with type 1 diabetes.

This clone was recorded a few times. This CDR3 is CASPDRGPHGYTF. CDR3 bases: TGTGCCAGCCCTGACAGGGGACCGCATGGCTACACCTTC. The chain recombines TRBV7-9 with TRBJ1-2; 8 nucleotides agree with TRBD1. This CDR3 spans 13 amino acids. The J segment lost 6 bases and the V segment lost 8 bases, leaving 8 bases of the junction unmatched. Per germline, CDR1 SEHNR and CDR2 FQNEAQ (reference sequence).

This clone was detected a few times. The CDR3 DNA is TGTGCCAGCAGTTTTGGTGGGGGGGTAGGCAATCAGCCCCAGCATTTT. Amino acids: CASSFGGGVGNQPQHF. The V and J genes are TRBV28 and TRBJ1-5; maybe TRBD1 (5 bases). Germline V CDR1 and CDR2: MDHEN, SYDVKM. This CDR3 comprises 16 residues. Trimming removed 3 bases from V and 2 bases from J, with 14 bases in between.